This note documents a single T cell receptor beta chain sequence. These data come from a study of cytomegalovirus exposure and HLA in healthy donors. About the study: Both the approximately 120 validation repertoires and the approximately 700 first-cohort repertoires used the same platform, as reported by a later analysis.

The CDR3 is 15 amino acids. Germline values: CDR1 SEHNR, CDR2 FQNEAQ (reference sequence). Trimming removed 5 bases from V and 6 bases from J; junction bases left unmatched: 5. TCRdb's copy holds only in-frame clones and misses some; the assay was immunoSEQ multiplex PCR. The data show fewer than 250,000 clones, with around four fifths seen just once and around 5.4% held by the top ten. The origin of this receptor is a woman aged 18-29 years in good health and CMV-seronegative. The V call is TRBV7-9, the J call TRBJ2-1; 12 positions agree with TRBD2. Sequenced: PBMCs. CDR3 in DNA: TGTGCCAGCAGCCCGGGACTAGCGGGTTCCAATGAGCAGTTCTTC. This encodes CASSPGLAGSNEQFF.